This T cell receptor (beta chain) originates from a study of cytomegalovirus exposure and HLA in healthy donors. Study results and limitations: Listed as cytomegalovirus-associated were 150 to 200 TCR beta chains.

The PCR made use of 60 Vbeta and 13 Jbeta primers. Using immunoSEQ multiplex PCR, the repertoire was profiled, and TCRdb retains in-frame clones only, with some absent. The repertoire has fewer than 200,000 clones, roughly 80% of them found once; the top ten carry 0.75% to 0.9%. CDR3 length: 13 amino acids. The germline gives CDR1 PRHDT, CDR2 FYEKMQ (reference sequence). Losses at the gene ends were 3 bases for V and 14 bases for J; bases not matched to a gene: 9. A note on this clone: Its specificity is not known.

The sample taken for sequencing was PBMCs. The chain uses TRBV13 and TRBJ2-1, with 8 nucleotides matching TRBD2. This receptor was obtained from a woman between 18 and 29 years old in good health and CMV-seronegative. CDR3 sequence (DNA): TGTGCCAGCAGCTTGGGGACTAGTGATGTCAAGTTCTTC. It translates to CASSLGTSDVKFF.